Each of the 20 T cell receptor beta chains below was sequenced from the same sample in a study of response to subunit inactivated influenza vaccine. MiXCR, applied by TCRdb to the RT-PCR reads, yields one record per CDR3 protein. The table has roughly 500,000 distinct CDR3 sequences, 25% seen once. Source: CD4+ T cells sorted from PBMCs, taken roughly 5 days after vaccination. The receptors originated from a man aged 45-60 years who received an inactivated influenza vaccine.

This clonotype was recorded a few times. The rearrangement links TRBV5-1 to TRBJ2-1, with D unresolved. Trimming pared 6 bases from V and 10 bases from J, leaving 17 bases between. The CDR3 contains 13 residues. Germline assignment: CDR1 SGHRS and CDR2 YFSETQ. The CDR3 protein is CASTPQNGREQFF. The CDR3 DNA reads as TGCGCCAGCACCCCGCAGAACGGAAGAGAGCAGTTCTTC.

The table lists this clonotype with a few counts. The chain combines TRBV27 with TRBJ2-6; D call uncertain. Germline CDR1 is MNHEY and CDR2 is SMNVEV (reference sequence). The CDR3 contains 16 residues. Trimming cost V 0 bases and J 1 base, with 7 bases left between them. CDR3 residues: CASSLSLGSGANVLTF. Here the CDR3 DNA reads TGTGCCAGCAGTTTATCGTTGGGGTCTGGGGCCAACGTCCTGACTTTC. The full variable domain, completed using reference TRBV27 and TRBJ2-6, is EAQVTQNPRYLITVTGKKLTVTCSQNMNHEYMSWYRQDPGLGLRQIYYSMNVEVTDKGDVPEGYKVSRKEKRNFPLILESPSPNQTSLYFCASSLSLGSGANVLTFGAGSRLTVL.

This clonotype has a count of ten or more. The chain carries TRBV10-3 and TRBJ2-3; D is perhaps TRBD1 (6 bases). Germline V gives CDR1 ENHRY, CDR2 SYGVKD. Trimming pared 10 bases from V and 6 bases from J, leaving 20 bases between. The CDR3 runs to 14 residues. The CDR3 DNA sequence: TGTGCCACCGCGGACAGCGCTTATGGGGATACGCAGTATTTT. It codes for CATADSAYGDTQYF.

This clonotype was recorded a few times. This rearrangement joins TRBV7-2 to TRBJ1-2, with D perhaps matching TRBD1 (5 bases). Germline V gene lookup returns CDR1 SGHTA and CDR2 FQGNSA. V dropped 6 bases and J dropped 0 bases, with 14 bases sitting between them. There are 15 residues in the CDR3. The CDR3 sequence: CASSPGGGPNYGYTF. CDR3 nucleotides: TGTGCCAGCAGTCCCGGGGGAGGCCCTAACTATGGCTACACCTTC.

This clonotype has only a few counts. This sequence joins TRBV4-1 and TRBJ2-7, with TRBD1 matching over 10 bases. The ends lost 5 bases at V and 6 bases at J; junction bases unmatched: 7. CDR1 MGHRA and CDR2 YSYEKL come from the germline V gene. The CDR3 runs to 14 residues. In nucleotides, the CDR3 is TGCGCCAGCAGCTTCCGGGACAGGGGACGCGAGCAGTACTTC. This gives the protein CASSFRDRGREQYF.

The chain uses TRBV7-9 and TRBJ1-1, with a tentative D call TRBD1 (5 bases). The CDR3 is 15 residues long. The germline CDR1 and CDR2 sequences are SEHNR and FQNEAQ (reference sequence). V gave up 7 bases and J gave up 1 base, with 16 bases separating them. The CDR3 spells CASIFVGGTNTEAFF. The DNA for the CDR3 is TGTGCCAGCATCTTTGTTGGGGGGACGAACACTGAAGCTTTCTTT.

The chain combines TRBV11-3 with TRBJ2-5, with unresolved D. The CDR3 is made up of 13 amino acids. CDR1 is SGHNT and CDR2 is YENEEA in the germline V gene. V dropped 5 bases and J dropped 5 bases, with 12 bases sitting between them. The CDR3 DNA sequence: TGTGCCAGCAGCCCGCGGCCTGAGGAGACCCAGTACTTC. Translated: CASSPRPEETQYF.

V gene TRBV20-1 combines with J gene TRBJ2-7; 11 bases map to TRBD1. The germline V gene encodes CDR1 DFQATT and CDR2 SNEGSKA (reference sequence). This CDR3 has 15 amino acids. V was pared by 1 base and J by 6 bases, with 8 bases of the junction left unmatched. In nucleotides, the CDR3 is TGCAGTGCTAGAGCAGTAGGAGGGACAGGGGGCGAGCAGTACTTC. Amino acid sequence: CSARAVGGTGGEQYF.

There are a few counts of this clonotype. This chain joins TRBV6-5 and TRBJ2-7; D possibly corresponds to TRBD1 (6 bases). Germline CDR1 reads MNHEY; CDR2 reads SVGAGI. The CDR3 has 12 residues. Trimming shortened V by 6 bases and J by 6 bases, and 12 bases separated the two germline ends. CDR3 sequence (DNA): TGTGCCAGCAGCCGCCAGGGGCTCGAGCAGTACTTC. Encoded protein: CASSRQGLEQYF.

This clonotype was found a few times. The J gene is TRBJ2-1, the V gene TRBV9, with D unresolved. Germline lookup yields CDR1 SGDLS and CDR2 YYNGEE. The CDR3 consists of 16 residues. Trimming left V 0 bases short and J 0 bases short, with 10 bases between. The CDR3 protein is CASSVAPTSSYNEQFF. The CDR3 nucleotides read TGTGCCAGCAGCGTAGCACCCACGAGCTCCTACAATGAGCAGTTCTTC.

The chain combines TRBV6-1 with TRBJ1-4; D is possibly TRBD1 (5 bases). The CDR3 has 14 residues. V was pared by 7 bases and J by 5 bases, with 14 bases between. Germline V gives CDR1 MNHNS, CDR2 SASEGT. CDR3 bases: TGTGCCAGCACCACAGGACATCGAAATGAAAAACTGTTTTTT. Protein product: CASTTGHRNEKLFF.

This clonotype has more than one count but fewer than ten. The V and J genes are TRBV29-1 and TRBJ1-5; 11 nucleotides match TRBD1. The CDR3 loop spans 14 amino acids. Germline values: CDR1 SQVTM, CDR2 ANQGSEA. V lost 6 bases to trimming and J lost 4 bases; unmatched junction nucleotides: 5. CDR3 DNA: TGCAGCGTCGGAGGGACAGGGGGAAATCAGCCCCAGCATTTT. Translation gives CSVGGTGGNQPQHF.

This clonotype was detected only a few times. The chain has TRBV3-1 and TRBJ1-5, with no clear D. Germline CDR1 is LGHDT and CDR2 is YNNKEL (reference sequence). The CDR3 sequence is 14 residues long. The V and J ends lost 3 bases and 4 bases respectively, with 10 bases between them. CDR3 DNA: TGTGCCAGCAGCCATGGACTGAGTAATCAGCCCCAGCATTTT. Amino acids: CASSHGLSNQPQHF.

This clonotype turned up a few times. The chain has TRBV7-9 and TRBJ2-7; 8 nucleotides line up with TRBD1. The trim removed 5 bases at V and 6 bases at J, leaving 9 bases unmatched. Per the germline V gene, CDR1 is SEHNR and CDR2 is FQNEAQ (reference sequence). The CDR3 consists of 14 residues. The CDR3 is CASSPKDRVSEQYF. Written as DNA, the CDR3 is TGTGCCAGCAGCCCAAAGGACAGGGTTAGCGAGCAGTACTTC. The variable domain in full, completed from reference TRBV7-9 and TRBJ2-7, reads DTGVSQNPRHKITKRGQNVTFRCDPISEHNRLYWYRQTLGQGPEFLTYFQNEAQLEKSRLLSDRFSAERPKGSFSTLEIQRTEQGDSAMYLCASSPKDRVSEQYFGPGTRLTVT.

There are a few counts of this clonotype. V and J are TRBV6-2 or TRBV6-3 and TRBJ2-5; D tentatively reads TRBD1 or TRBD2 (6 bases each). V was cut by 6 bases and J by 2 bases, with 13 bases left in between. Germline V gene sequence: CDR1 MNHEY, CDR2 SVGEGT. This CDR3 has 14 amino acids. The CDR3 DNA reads TGTGCCAGCAGGCGGGACAACCTACAAGAGACCCAGTACTTC. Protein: CASRRDNLQETQYF.

CDR3 coding DNA: TGTGCCAGCAGTTACTCAGGACTAGCGGGAGTCGAGCAGTACTTC. Its translation: CASSYSGLAGVEQYF. The chain carries TRBV6-5 and TRBJ2-7; the match to TRBD2 covers 13 bases. The CDR3 consists of 15 residues. With 0 bases clipped from V and 6 bases from J, the junction kept 2 bases outside the gene matches. The germline CDR1 and CDR2 sequences are MNHEY and SVGAGI.

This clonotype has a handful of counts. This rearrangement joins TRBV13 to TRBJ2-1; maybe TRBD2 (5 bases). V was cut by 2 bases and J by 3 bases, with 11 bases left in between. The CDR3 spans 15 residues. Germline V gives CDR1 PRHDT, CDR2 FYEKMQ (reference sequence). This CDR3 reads CASSLRLAHYNEQFF. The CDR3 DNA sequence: TGTGCCAGCAGCTTACGGCTAGCTCACTACAATGAGCAGTTCTTC.

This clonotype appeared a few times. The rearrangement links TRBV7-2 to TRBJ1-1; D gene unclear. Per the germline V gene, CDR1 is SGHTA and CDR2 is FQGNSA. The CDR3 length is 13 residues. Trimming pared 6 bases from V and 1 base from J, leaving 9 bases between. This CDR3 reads CASRFGPNTEAFF. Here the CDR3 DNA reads TGTGCCAGCAGGTTCGGGCCGAACACTGAAGCTTTCTTT.

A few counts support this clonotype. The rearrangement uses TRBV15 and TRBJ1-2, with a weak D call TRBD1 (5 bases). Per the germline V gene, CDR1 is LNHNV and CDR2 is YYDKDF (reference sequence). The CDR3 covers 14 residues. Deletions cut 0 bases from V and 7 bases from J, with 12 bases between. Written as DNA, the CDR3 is TGTGCCACCAGCAGAGATTCGGGGGTGGGTGGCTACACCTTC. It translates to CATSRDSGVGGYTF.

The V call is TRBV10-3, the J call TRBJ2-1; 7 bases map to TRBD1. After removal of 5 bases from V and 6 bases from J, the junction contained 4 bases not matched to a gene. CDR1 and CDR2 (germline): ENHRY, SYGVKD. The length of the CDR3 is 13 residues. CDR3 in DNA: TGTGCCATCAGTTCCAGGGGGACCAATGAGCAGTTCTTC. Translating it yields CAISSRGTNEQFF.